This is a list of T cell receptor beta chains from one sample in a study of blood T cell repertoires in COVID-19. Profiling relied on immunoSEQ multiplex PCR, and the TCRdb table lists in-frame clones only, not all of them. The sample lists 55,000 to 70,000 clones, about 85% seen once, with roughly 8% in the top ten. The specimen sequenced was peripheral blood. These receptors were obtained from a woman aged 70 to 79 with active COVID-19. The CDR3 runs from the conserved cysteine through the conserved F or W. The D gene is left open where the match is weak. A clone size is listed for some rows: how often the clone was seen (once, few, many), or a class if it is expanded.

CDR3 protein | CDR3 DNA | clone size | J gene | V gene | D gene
CASSLQLTGTSTDTQYF | TGTGCCAGCAGCTTGCAATTGACAGGGACCAGCACAGATACGCAGTATTTT | NA | TRBJ2-3 | TRBV5-6 | TRBD1
CASSFFQGIPQHF | TGTGCCAGCAGTTTTTTCCAGGGGATACCCCAGCATTTT | NA | TRBJ1-5 | TRBV28 | NA
CASSSSQGNHEQYF | TGCGCCAGCAGCTCCTCACAGGGGAACCACGAGCAGTACTTC | NA | TRBJ2-7 | TRBV5-1 | TRBD1
CASSPGQMNTEAFF | TGTGCCAGCAGCCCGGGACAGATGAACACTGAAGCTTTCTTT | once | TRBJ1-1 | TRBV11-2 | TRBD1
CASSLKGAAYEQYF | TGTGCCAGCAGTTTAAAGGGGGCTGCCTACGAGCAGTACTTC | NA | TRBJ2-7 | TRBV27 | TRBD1
CASTILGTRLNEQFF | TGTGCCAGTACCATACTGGGGACTAGATTAAATGAGCAGTTCTTC | NA | TRBJ2-1 | TRBV19 | TRBD2
CASSGIDNEQFF | TGTGCCAGCAGTGGTATCGACAATGAGCAGTTCTTC | NA | TRBJ2-1 | TRBV2 | NA
CASAQGAETQYF | TGTGCCAGTGCACAGGGGGCAGAGACCCAGTACTTC | few | TRBJ2-5 | TRBV19 | TRBD1
CASSYDGGSRTGELFF | TGTGCCAGCAGTTACGATGGTGGGAGTAGGACCGGGGAGCTGTTTTTT | NA | TRBJ2-2 | TRBV6-5 | NA
CASSLRRNNEQFF | TGCGCCAGCAGCTTGCGGCGGAACAATGAGCAGTTCTTC | NA | TRBJ2-1 | TRBV5-1 | NA
CASSMSAETQYF | TGTGCCAGTAGTATGAGTGCGGAGACCCAGTACTTC | NA | TRBJ2-5 | TRBV19 | NA
CASSPGTGRGTEAFF | TGTGCCAGCAGCCCGGGGACAGGGCGTGGCACTGAAGCTTTCTTT | NA | TRBJ1-1 | TRBV11-3 | TRBD1